Listed below are T cell receptor beta chains from one sample, sequenced in a study of blood T cell repertoires in COVID-19. Some clones are missing from TCRdb's copy, which holds only in-frame ones; the method was immunoSEQ multiplex PCR. The repertoire includes tens of thousands of clones, around 80% of them detected once, and roughly 32% sits in the top ten. Input material: peripheral blood. The receptors here all came from an elderly woman with acute or convalescent COVID-19. Each CDR3 is given with its conserved first and last residue. Each record gives: V gene, clone size, CDR3 length, J gene, D gene, CDR3 protein, CDR3 DNA. D genes are given only for firm matches. Some rows have no size entry. The others give once, few or many, or a class for an expanded clone.

TRBV21-1,-,15,TRBJ2-2,-,CATPVRDTNTGELFF,TGTGCCACCCCCGTCAGGGACACGAACACCGGGGAGCTGTTTTTT
TRBV11-2,few,12,TRBJ2-1,-,CASSLTFNEQFF,TGTGCCAGCAGCTTGACATTCAATGAGCAGTTCTTC
TRBV19,-,15,TRBJ1-3,TRBD1,CASRARTGSGNTIYF,TGTGCCAGTAGGGCGAGGACAGGGTCTGGAAACACCATATATTTT
TRBV15,-,15,TRBJ2-5,TRBD1,CATSRMTGFGETQYF,TGTGCCACCAGCAGAATGACAGGGTTTGGGGAGACCCAGTACTTC
TRBV2,-,13,TRBJ1-2,-,CASSEEAGNGYTF,TGTGCCAGCAGTGAAGAGGCGGGGAATGGCTACACCTTC
TRBV5-5,-,15,TRBJ1-5,-,CASSFSLVFNQPQHF,TGTGCCAGCAGCTTTAGCCTGGTTTTCAATCAGCCCCAGCATTTT
TRBV3-1/TRBV3-2,-,14,TRBJ2-5,-,CASTGMDRGETQYF,TGTGCCAGCACCGGGATGGACCGGGGGGAGACCCAGTACTTC
TRBV27,-,13,TRBJ2-5,-,CASSLSRPGTQYF,TGTGCCAGCAGTTTATCTCGCCCGGGGACCCAGTACTTC
TRBV5-4,-,17,TRBJ2-1,TRBD2,CASSLGLAESSYNEQFF,TGTGCCAGCAGCTTAGGACTAGCGGAGAGCTCCTACAATGAGCAGTTCTTC
TRBV19,once,15,TRBJ2-5,TRBD1,CASSQAGTGEETQYF,TGTGCCAGTAGTCAGGCGGGGACAGGGGAGGAGACCCAGTACTTC
TRBV6-5,-,12,TRBJ1-6,-,CASRAPNSPLHF,TGTGCCAGCAGGGCCCCAAATTCACCCCTCCACTTT
TRBV3-1/TRBV3-2,few,14,TRBJ2-5,-,CASSQGRRQETQYF,TGTGCCAGCAGCCAGGGGCGCAGGCAGGAGACCCAGTACTTC
TRBV7-9,-,15,TRBJ2-1,-,CASSLGHSSYNEQFF,TGTGCCAGCAGCTTAGGGCACAGTTCCTACAATGAGCAGTTCTTC